This TCR beta chain is from a study of shared clonotypes between healthy human individuals. The authors split each subset's genomic DNA evenly across several immunoSEQ plates. For sorted subsets, about 200 ng DNA per replicate equaled about 30,000 T cell genomes. Libraries were prepared by immunoSEQ multiplex PCR; TCRdb keeps only in-frame clonotypes and omits some of them. Of a few million clones listed, roughly nine tenths are singletons. Study-level results: Depth was large, yet rarefaction showed that sorted-subset sequencing was incomplete.

In the case of this clone: The antigen remains unidentified.

Trimming at V came to 5 bases and at J to 3 bases, leaving 4 bases not matched to a gene. There are 14 residues in the CDR3. Germline V gene sequence: CDR1 SGDLS, CDR2 YYNGEE. The chain couples TRBV9 to TRBJ2-2; 7 bases match TRBD2. The specimen was naive CD4+ T cells sorted from blood. Indicated subset: CD45RA+ positively selected. The TCR sequence derives from a man younger than 35 in good health. The CDR3 reads CASRAGSDTGELFF. The CDR3 nucleotides are TGTGCCAGCAGAGCGGGATCGGACACCGGGGAGCTGTTTTTT.